Shown below are 5 T cell receptor beta chains from a single sample sequenced in a study of vaccination and CD4 T cells after COVID-19. The treatment here: approximately 10-day PBMC culture with coronavirus spike peptide pools or control peptides (ViraFEST assay). Before the COVID-19 pandemic (2011-2018), CD4+ T cells were obtained from the unexposed donor. For these TCRs, the target antigens are not known. CD4+ T cells that had been cultured provided DNA sequenced with the Oncomine TCR Beta short-read assay. CD4+ T cells were cultured, and genomic DNA was extracted from them. MiXCR, applied by TCRdb to the PCR reads, yields one record per CDR3 protein. The sample includes about 6,800 distinct CDR3 sequences, 35% of them seen just once. The specimen was CD4+ T cells from blood, cultured in vitro. The receptor set was obtained from a human donor in good health.

The chain couples TRBV24-1 to TRBJ2-3, with 9 bases identical to TRBD2. The CDR3 sequence is 13 residues long. Germline V gene lookup returns CDR1 KGHDR and CDR2 SFDVKD. Trimming removed 6 bases from V and 3 bases from J; junction bases left unmatched: 0. The CDR3 DNA reads TGTGCCACCAGTCTAGCGGGAACAGATACGCAGTATTTT. Its translation is CATSLAGTDTQYF.

A few counts support this clonotype. The chain combines TRBV6-1 with TRBJ1-2, with unresolved D. V gave up 5 bases and J gave up 1 base, with 11 bases separating them. The germline gives CDR1 MNHNS, CDR2 SASEGT. This CDR3 region has 14 residues. CDR3 sequence: CASSLTGNNYGYTF. DNA of the CDR3: TGTGCCAGCAGTCTGACCGGGAATAACTATGGCTACACCTTC.

This clonotype was seen only a few times. The chain is built from TRBV19 and TRBJ2-1; D is possibly TRBD2 (8 bases). The CDR3 sequence is 17 residues long. Germline CDR1 reads LNHDA; CDR2 reads SQIVND (reference sequence). Between the trimmed V and J ends, which lost 1 base and 12 bases, there was a span of 25 bases. The chain's CDR3 is CASSIAGGQRGTMLQFF. The CDR3 DNA reads as TGTGCCAGTAGTATAGCAGGGGGACAGCGGGGGACAATGTTGCAGTTCTTC.

The V call is TRBV7-2, the J call TRBJ2-7, with D possibly TRBD2 on 6 matching bases. The CDR3 has 12 amino acids. The V end was cut by 8 bases, the J end by 4 bases, with 12 bases between. Germline values: CDR1 SGHTA, CDR2 FQGNSA. CDR3 in amino acids: CASGGWVYEQYF. CDR3 sequence (DNA): TGTGCCAGCGGGGGGTGGGTTTACGAGCAGTACTTC.

V usage is TRBV23-1 and J usage is TRBJ2-3, with TRBD2 identical over 12 bases. TRBV23-1 is classed as an ORF, of uncertain function. After removal of 2 bases from V and 7 bases from J, the junction contained 1 base not matched to a gene. This CDR3 is 14 amino acids long. The CDR3 DNA reads TGCGCCAGCAGTCAAGGACTAGCGGGAAATACGCAGTATTTT. It translates to CASSQGLAGNTQYF.